This T cell receptor beta chain originates from a study of identical twins. TCRdb fed the 5' RACE reads into MiXCR, producing one record per CDR3 protein. The table records over 550,000 distinct CDR3 sequences, 7.1% of them present only once. Study findings and constraints: With beta out-of-frame sequences, excess sharing by twins was weaker.

This clonotype turned up a few times. As yet, its antigen is unknown. Separately, the same data were catalogued under a study of yellow fever vaccine responses in identical twins.

The sequence was obtained from a woman under 30 in good health. Sequencing was done on a sample of PBMCs.

The CDR3 DNA is TGTGCCAGCAGCCGGACAGGGAAGGAGACCCAGTACTTC. Amino acid sequence: CASSRTGKETQYF. The V call is TRBV12-3 or TRBV12-4, the J call TRBJ2-5; TRBD1 matches at 8 bases. The CDR3 extends over 13 amino acids. The V and J ends lost 6 bases and 5 bases, in that order; junction bases with no gene match: 5.